This T cell receptor beta chain was identified during a study of blood T cell repertoires in COVID-19. The overall study: Sample material is recorded as cDNA or gDNA derived from T cells, B-cell-depleted T cells, or PBMCs.

The study assigned cohorts using participant-reported clinical history. In its sample, this clone was seen a few times. Looked up from germline, CDR1 is MNHEY and CDR2 is SVGAGI. J was trimmed by 7 bases and V by 6 bases; bases with no gene match: 12. The CDR3 has 15 amino acids. TCRdb keeps only in-frame clones here, not all; method: immunoSEQ multiplex PCR. The repertoire has some 500,000 clones, approximately 88% of them found once; the top ten carry approximately 2%. This chain links TRBV6-5 with TRBJ2-7; 10 nucleotides agree with TRBD2. The material sequenced was PBMCs or T cells enriched from blood (not recorded which). This clonotype was sampled from a woman in her forties who had recovered from COVID-19. CDR3 protein: CASSLEAGGPREQYF. CDR3 nucleotide sequence: TGTGCCAGCAGCCTCGAAGCGGGAGGGCCGCGGGAGCAGTACTTC.